This is a list of T cell receptor beta chains from one sample in a study of Ad26.COV2.S vaccination and SARS-CoV-2 variants. Method: immunoSEQ multiplex PCR; TCRdb's copy keeps in-frame clones and lacks some. The sample carries about 400,000 clones, about four fifths recorded once. This material consisted of peripheral blood, taken in a trial of Ad26.COV2.S vaccine versus placebo. The receptors here all came from a person between 18 and 59 years old who received the Ad26.COV2.S COVID-19 vaccine or a placebo. Both conserved end residues are part of each CDR3. The D gene is left open where the match is weak. Size is stated for part of the rows, as once, few or many counts, or as a class when the clone is expanded.

D	size	J	V	DNA	CDR3
.	few	TRBJ2-7	TRBV9	TGTGCCAGCAGCCCCGGGACCCCCGGGTACGAGCAGTACTTC	CASSPGTPGYEQYF
.	.	TRBJ1-1	TRBV2	TGTGCCAGCAGCCTCGGGGCTGAAGCTTTCTTT	CASSLGAEAFF
.	.	TRBJ1-1	TRBV19	TGTGCCAGTAGTATAGGGGTCACTGAAGCTTTCTTT	CASSIGVTEAFF
TRBD1	.	TRBJ1-2	TRBV6-6	TGTGCCAGCAGGAGAGACAGGGGAGGGGGATCATACACCTTC	CASRRDRGGGSYTF
.	.	TRBJ1-3	TRBV3-1/TRBV3-2	TGTGCCAGCAGCCAAGATCAGTCATCTGGAAACACCATATATTTT	CASSQDQSSGNTIYF
TRBD2	.	TRBJ2-5	TRBV5-1	TGCGCCAGCGCGACTAGCACCCAAGAGACCCAGTACTTC	CASATSTQETQYF
TRBD2	.	TRBJ2-5	TRBV10-1	TGCGCCAGGGGGGGGGAGACCCAGTACTTC	CARGGETQYF
TRBD1	.	TRBJ2-7	TRBV7-3	TGTGCCAGCAGCTTAATGGGGACAGGGAGCTACGAGCAGTACTTC	CASSLMGTGSYEQYF
.	.	TRBJ2-7	TRBV11-3	TGTGCCAGCAGCCCCAGGGGGGGCGAGCAGTACTTC	CASSPRGGEQYF
.	.	TRBJ1-2	TRBV24-1	TGTGCCACCAGTGATCGGGACACCCCTGGCTATGGCTACACCTTC	CATSDRDTPGYGYTF
TRBD1	.	TRBJ1-6	TRBV19	TGTGCCACCCGGGGACAGTTTCGTGCTTCACCCCTCCACTTT	CATRGQFRASPLHF
.	once	TRBJ2-7	TRBV5-1	TGCGCCAGCAGCTTAATCCCAGGGAACGAGCAGTACTTC	CASSLIPGNEQYF
.	.	TRBJ1-6	TRBV29-1	TGCAGCGTTGAACCTCATCTGGACAATGGTTCACCCCTCCACTTT	CSVEPHLDNGSPLHF
.	once	TRBJ2-5	TRBV6-1	TGTGCCAGCAGTGAGAAGGGGGGGGTGACCCAGTACTTC	CASSEKGGVTQYF